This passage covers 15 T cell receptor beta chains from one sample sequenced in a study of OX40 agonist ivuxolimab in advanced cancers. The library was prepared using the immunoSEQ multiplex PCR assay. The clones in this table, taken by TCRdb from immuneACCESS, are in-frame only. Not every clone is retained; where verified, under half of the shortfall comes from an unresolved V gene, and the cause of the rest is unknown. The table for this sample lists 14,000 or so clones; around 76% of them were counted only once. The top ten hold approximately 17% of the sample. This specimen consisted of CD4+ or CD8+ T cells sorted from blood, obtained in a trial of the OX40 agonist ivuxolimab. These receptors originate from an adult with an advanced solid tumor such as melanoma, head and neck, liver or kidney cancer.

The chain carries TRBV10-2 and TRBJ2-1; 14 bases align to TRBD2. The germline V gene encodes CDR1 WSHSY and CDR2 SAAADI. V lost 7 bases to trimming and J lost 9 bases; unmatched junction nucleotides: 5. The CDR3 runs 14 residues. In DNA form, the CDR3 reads TGCGCCAGCAATACCGGGACTAGCGGGGGTGAGCAGTTCTTC. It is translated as CASNTGTSGGEQFF.

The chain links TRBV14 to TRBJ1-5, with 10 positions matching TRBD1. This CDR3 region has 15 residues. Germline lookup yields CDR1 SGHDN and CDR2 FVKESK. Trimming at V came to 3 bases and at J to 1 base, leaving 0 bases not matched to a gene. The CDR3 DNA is TGTGCCAGCAGCCAGGGACAGGGGAGCAATCAGCCCCAGCATTTT. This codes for CASSQGQGSNQPQHF.

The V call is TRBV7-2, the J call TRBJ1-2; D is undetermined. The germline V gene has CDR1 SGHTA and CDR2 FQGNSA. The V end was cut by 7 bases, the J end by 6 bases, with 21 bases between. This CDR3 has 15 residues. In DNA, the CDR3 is TGTGCCAGCATCCCCCCTGGTGGCCGTCGGGATGGCTACACCTTC. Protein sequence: CASIPPGGRRDGYTF.

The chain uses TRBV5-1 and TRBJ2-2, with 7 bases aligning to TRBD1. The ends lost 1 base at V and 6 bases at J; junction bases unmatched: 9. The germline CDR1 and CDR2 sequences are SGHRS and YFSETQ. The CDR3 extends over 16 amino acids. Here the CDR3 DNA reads TGCGCCAGCAGCTTGCTCCAGGGGGTGAAGTCCGGGGAGCTGTTTTTT. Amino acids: CASSLLQGVKSGELFF.

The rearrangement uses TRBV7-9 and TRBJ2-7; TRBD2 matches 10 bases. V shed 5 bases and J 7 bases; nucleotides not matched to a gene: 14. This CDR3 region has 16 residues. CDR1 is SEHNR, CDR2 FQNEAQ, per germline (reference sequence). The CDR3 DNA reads TGTGCCAGCAGCCCGAGGGCCAGCGGGGGGGCCTGGGAGCAGTACTTC. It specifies CASSPRASGGAWEQYF.

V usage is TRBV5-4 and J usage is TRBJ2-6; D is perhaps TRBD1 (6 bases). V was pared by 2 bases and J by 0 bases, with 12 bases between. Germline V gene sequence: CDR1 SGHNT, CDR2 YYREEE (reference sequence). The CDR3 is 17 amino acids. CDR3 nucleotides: TGTGCCAGCAGCTTAGATAGGGGGACCTCTGGGGCCAACGTCCTGACTTTC. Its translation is CASSLDRGTSGANVLTF.

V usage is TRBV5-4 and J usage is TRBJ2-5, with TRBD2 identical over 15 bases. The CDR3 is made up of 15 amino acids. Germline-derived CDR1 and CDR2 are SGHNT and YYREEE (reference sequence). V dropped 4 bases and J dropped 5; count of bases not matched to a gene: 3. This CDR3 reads CASSRTSGGGETQYF. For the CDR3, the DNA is TGTGCCAGCAGCCGGACTAGCGGGGGGGGCGAGACCCAGTACTTC.

The CDR3 sequence: CASSHDMNTEAFF. CDR3 sequence (DNA): TGTGCCAGCAGCCATGATATGAACACTGAAGCTTTCTTT. The gene calls are TRBV7-9 and TRBJ1-1; no definite D call. Germline CDR1 SEHNR, CDR2 FQNEAQ (reference sequence). The CDR3 runs 13 residues. V lost 5 bases to trimming and J lost 0 bases, with 7 bases between them.

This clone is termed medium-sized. This CDR3 reads CASSLTGYEQYF. The CDR3 DNA reads as TGTGCCAGCAGCTTAACAGGGTACGAGCAGTACTTC. The gene calls are TRBV7-8 and TRBJ2-7, with D perhaps matching TRBD1 (6 bases). Germline V gene sequence: CDR1 SGHVS, CDR2 FQNEAQ. Trimming pared 2 bases from V and 4 bases from J, leaving 6 bases between. The CDR3 has 12 amino acids. Variable domain in full (rest from reference TRBV7-8 and TRBJ2-7): GAGVSQSPRYKVAKRGQDVALRCDPISGHVSLFWYQQALGQGPEFLTYFQNEAQLDKSGLPSDRFFAERPEGSVSTLKIQRTQQEDSAVYLCASSLTGYEQYFGPGTRLTVT.

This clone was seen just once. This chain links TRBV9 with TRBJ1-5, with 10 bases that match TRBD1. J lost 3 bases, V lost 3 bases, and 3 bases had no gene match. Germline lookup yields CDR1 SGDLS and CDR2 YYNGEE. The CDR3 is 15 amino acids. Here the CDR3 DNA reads TGTGCCAGCAGCGCGGGACAGGGGTACAATCAGCCCCAGCATTTT. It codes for CASSAGQGYNQPQHF. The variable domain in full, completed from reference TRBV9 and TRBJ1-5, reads DSGVTQTPKHLITATGQRVTLRCSPRSGDLSVYWYQQSLDQGLQFLIQYYNGEERAKGNILERFSAQQFPDLHSELNLSSLELGDSALYFCASSAGQGYNQPQHFGDGTRLSIL.

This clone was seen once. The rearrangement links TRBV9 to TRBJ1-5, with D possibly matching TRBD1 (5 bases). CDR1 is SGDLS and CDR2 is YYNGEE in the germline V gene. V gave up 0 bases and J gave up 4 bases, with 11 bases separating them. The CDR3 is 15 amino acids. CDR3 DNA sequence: TGTGCCAGCAGCGTAGAGGGGTCACCTAATCAGCCCCAGCATTTT. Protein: CASSVEGSPNQPQHF.

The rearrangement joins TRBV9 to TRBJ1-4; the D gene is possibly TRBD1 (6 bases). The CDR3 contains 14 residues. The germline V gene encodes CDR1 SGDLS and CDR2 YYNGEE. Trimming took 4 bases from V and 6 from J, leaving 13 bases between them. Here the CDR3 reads CASSPWGGDEKLFF. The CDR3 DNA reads TGTGCCAGCAGCCCCTGGGGGGGCGATGAAAAACTGTTTTTT. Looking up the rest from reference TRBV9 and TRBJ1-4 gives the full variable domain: DSGVTQTPKHLITATGQRVTLRCSPRSGDLSVYWYQQSLDQGLQFLIQYYNGEERAKGNILERFSAQQFPDLHSELNLSSLELGDSALYFCASSPWGGDEKLFFGSGTQLSVL.

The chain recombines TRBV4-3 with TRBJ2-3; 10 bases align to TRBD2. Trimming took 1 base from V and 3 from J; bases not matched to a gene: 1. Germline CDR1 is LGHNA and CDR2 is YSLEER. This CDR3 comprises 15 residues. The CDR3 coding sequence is TGCGCCAGCAGCCAAGGTAGCGGGGGGACAGATACGCAGTATTTT. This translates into CASSQGSGGTDTQYF.

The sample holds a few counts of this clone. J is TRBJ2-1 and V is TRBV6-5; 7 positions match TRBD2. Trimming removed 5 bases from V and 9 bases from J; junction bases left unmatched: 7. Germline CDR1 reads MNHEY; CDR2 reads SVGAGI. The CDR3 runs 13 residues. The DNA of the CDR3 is TGTGCCAGCAGTGTGAGCGGGGAGGTTGAGCAGTTCTTC. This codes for CASSVSGEVEQFF.

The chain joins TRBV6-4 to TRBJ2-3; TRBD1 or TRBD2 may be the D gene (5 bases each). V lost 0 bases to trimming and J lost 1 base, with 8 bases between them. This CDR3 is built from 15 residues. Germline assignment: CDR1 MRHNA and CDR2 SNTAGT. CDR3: CASSDSVGGTDTQYF. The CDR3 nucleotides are TGTGCCAGCAGTGACTCGGTGGGGGGCACAGATACGCAGTATTTT.